These 10 T cell receptor beta chains came from one sample sequenced in a study of T-cell reconstitution after alpha-beta-depleted transplantation in children. Unique molecular identifiers were incorporated into the prepared TCRbeta library. TCRdb passed the PCR reads through MiXCR, listing each CDR3 protein once. Among approximately 400,000 distinct CDR3 sequences, around 9.9% were seen once, and the ten largest hold roughly 6%. This specimen was PBMCs from the stem cell graft donor, taken from the stem cell graft. The receptors originated from a human donor who donated a stem cell graft to a child with acute myeloid leukemia.

This clonotype was counted a few times. This chain uses TRBV5-8 with TRBJ2-1; D may be TRBD1 or TRBD2 (5 bases each). The V end was cut by 3 bases, the J end by 2 bases, with 12 bases between. The CDR3 runs 15 residues. Germline loops: CDR1 SGHTS, CDR2 YDEGEE. The CDR3 DNA follows: TGTGCCAGCAGCTCTAGGGACCGGACCTACAATGAGCAGTTCTTC. It codes for CASSSRDRTYNEQFF. Drawing the rest from reference TRBV5-8 and TRBJ2-1, the complete variable domain is EAGVTQSPTHLIKTRGQQATLRCSPISGHTSVYWYQQALGLGLQFLLWYDEGEERNRGNFPPRFSGRQFPNYSSELNVNALELEDSALYLCASSSRDRTYNEQFFGPGTRLTVL.

There are a few counts of this clonotype. The chain carries TRBV18 and TRBJ2-7, with TRBD1 identical over 8 bases. V lost 3 bases, J lost 6 bases, and 10 bases stayed unmatched. CDR3 length equals 15 residues. The germline gives CDR1 KGHSH, CDR2 LQKENI. The CDR3 loop is CASSPQGQGYGEQYV. The CDR3 DNA follows: TGTGCCAGCTCACCCCAAGGACAGGGTTATGGCGAGCAGTACGTC.

There are a few counts of this clonotype. V is TRBV10-3 and J is TRBJ2-3; D remains ambiguous. The CDR3 is 14 residues long. The V end was cut by 4 bases, the J end by 0 bases, with 8 bases between. Per germline, CDR1 ENHRY and CDR2 SYGVKD. CDR3 sequence: CAISGAASTDTQYF. The CDR3 nucleotides are TGTGCCATCAGTGGCGCAGCAAGCACAGATACGCAGTATTTT.

In this sample, this clonotype turned up a few times. This chain joins TRBV11-2 and TRBJ1-4; a weak D match, TRBD1 (6 bases). The CDR3 consists of 14 residues. V was cut by 7 bases and J by 5 bases, with 14 bases left in between. Germline V lookup: CDR1 SGHAT, CDR2 FQNNGV. DNA of the CDR3: TGTGCCAGCACCTCAGACAGGACCAATGAAAAACTGTTTTTT. Translated: CASTSDRTNEKLFF. The full variable domain, completed using reference TRBV11-2 and TRBJ1-4, is EAGVAQSPRYKIIEKRQSVAFWCNPISGHATLYWYQQILGQGPKLLIQFQNNGVVDDSQLPKDRFSAERLKGVDSTLKIQPAKLEDSAVYLCASTSDRTNEKLFFGSGTQLSVL.

The J gene is TRBJ1-6, the V gene TRBV4-2; no definite D call. The CDR3 has 12 residues. The germline V and J ends were trimmed by 3 bases and 10 bases, with 7 bases remaining between them. The germline V gene encodes CDR1 LGHNA and CDR2 YNFKEQ. CDR3 protein: CASSQNQSPLHF. The DNA of the CDR3 is TGTGCCAGCAGCCAGAACCAGTCACCCCTCCACTTT.

This chain uses TRBV5-1 with TRBJ2-7; TRBD1 matches at 9 bases. The CDR3 has 15 residues. Germline CDR1 and CDR2: SGHRS and YFSETQ. The V segment lost 4 bases and the J segment 5 bases; nucleotides outside the gene matches: 10. CDR3 loop: CASSPGQGIWDEQYF. As DNA, the CDR3 is TGCGCCAGCAGCCCAGGACAGGGGATTTGGGACGAGCAGTACTTC.

A few counts support this clonotype. This chain uses TRBV3-1 with TRBJ2-7; the D gene is possibly TRBD2 (5 bases). Trimming pared 2 bases from V and 2 bases from J, leaving 10 bases between. This CDR3 contains 14 residues. Germline V gene lookup returns CDR1 LGHDT and CDR2 YNNKEL (reference sequence). The CDR3: CASSQHSGPYEQYF. CDR3 sequence (DNA): TGTGCCAGCAGCCAACACAGCGGACCCTACGAGCAGTACTTC.

The chain recombines TRBV5-1 with TRBJ2-7, with D possibly being TRBD1 (6 bases). CDR1 and CDR2 (germline): SGHRS, YFSETQ. CDR3 length: 14 amino acids. Trimming removed 6 bases at V and 2 bases at J, with 15 bases between. The CDR3 loop is CASNDDRLPYEQYF. The CDR3 DNA reads TGCGCCAGCAACGACGACAGGCTTCCCTACGAGCAGTACTTC.

V usage is TRBV5-6 and J usage is TRBJ1-2, with D unclear. Germline CDR1 reads SGHDT; CDR2 reads YYEEEE. The length of the CDR3 is 13 residues. Deletions cut 0 bases from V and 8 bases from J, with 11 bases between. This CDR3 reads CASSLGRTGGYTF. CDR3 nucleotide sequence: TGTGCCAGCAGCTTGGGGAGAACGGGAGGCTACACCTTC. Full variable domain (missing parts from reference TRBV5-6 and TRBJ1-2): DAGVTQSPTHLIKTRGQQVTLRCSPKSGHDTVSWYQQALGQGPQFIFQYYEEEERQRGNFPDRFSGHQFPNYSSELNVNALLLGDSALYLCASSLGRTGGYTFGSGTRLTVV.

The chain uses TRBV7-3 and TRBJ2-1; D is ambiguous. V gave up 5 bases and J gave up 9 bases, with 14 bases separating them. CDR3 length equals 13 residues. Germline V lookup: CDR1 SGHTA, CDR2 FQGTGA. Here the CDR3 reads CASSPRPDLEQFF. DNA of the CDR3: TGTGCCAGCAGCCCACGGCCCGACCTTGAGCAGTTCTTC.